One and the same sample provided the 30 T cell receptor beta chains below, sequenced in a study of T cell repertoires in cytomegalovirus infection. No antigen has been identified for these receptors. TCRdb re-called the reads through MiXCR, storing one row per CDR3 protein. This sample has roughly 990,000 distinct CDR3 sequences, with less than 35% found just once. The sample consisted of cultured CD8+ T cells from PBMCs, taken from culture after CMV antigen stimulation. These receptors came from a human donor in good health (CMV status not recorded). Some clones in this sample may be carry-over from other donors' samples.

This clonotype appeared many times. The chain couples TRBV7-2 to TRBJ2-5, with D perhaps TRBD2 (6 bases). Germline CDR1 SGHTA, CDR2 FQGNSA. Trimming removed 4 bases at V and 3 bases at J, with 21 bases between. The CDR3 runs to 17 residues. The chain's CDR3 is CASSSRRSLREKETQYF. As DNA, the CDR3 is TGTGCCAGCAGCTCCCGACGCTCACTGCGGGAAAAAGAGACCCAGTACTTC.

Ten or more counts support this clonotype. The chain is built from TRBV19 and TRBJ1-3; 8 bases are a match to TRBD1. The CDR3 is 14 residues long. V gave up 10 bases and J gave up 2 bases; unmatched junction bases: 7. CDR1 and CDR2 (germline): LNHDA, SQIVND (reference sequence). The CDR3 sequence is CATHTGGPGNTIYF. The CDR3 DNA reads TGTGCCACCCATACAGGGGGACCTGGAAACACCATATATTTT.

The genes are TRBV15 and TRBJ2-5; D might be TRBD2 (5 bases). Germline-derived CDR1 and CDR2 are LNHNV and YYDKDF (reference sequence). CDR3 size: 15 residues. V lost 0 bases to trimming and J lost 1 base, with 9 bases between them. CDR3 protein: CATSRERASQETQYF. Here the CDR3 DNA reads TGTGCCACCAGCAGAGAGCGGGCCAGCCAAGAGACCCAGTACTTC. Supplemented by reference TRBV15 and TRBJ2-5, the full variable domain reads DAMVIQNPRYQVTQFGKPVTLSCSQTLNHNVMYWYQQKSSQAPKLLFHYYDKDFNNEADTPDNFQSRRPNTSFCFLDIRSPGLGDTAMYLCATSRERASQETQYFGPGTRLLVL.

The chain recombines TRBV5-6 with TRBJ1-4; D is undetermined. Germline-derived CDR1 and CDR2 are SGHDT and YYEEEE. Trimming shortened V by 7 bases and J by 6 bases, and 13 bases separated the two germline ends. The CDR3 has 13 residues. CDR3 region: CASLSRDYEKLFF. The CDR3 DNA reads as TGTGCCAGCCTCAGTAGGGATTATGAAAAACTGTTTTTT.

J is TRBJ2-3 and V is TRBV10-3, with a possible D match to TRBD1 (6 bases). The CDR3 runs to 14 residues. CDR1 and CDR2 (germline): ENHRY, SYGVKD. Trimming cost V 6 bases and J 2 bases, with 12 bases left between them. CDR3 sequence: CAIRSRGITDTQYF. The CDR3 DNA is TGTGCCATCAGGAGCAGGGGCATCACAGATACGCAGTATTTT.

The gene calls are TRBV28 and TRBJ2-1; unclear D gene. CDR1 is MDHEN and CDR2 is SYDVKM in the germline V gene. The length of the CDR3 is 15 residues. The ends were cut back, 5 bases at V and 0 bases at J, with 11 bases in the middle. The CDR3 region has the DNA TGTGCCAGCAGTCCCCTGTACGACTCCTACAATGAGCAGTTCTTC. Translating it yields CASSPLYDSYNEQFF. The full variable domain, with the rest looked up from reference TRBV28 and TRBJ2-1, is DVKVTQSSRYLVKRTGEKVFLECVQDMDHENMFWYRQDPGLGLRLIYFSYDVKMKEKGDIPEGYSVSREKKERFSLILESASTNQTSMYLCASSPLYDSYNEQFFGPGTRLTVL.

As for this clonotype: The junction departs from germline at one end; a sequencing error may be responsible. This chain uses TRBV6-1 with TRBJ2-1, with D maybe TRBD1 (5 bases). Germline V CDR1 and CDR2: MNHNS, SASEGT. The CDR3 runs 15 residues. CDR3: CASSERRQQPNVQFF. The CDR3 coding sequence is TGTGCCAGCAGTGAGAGACGACAGCAACCTAATGTGCAGTTCTTC.

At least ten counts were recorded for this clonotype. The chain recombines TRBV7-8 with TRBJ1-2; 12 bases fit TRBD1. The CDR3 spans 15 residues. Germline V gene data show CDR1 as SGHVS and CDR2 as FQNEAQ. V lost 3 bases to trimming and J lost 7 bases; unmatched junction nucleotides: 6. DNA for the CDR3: TGTGCCAGCAGCTTGGGACAGGGGGCCTTCCCTGGCTACACCTTC. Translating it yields CASSLGQGAFPGYTF.

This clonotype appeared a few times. The CDR3 DNA is TGTGCCAGCAGCGCCCGGTATGAGCAGTTCTTC. The encoded protein is CASSARYEQFF. The chain uses TRBV5-6 and TRBJ2-1; D is ambiguous. CDR3 length: 11 residues. V lost 4 bases and J 8 bases, leaving 7 bases between the germline ends. Germline assignment: CDR1 SGHDT and CDR2 YYEEEE.

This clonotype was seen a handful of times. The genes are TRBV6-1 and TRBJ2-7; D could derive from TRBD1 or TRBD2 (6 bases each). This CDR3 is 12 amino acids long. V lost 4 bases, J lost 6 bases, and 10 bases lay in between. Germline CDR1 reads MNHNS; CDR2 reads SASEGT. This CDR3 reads CASSVGGGEQYV. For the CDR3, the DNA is TGTGCCAGCAGTGTCGGAGGGGGCGAGCAGTACGTC.

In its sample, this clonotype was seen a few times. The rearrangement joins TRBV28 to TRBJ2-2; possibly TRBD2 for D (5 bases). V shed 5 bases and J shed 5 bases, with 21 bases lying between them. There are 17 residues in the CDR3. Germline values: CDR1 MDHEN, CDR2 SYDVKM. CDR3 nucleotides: TGTGCCAGCAGTCCGTTGGACTGGATCTGGGATACCGGGGAGCTGTTTTTT. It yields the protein CASSPLDWIWDTGELFF. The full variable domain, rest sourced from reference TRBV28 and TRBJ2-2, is DVKVTQSSRYLVKRTGEKVFLECVQDMDHENMFWYRQDPGLGLRLIYFSYDVKMKEKGDIPEGYSVSREKKERFSLILESASTNQTSMYLCASSPLDWIWDTGELFFGEGSRLTVL.

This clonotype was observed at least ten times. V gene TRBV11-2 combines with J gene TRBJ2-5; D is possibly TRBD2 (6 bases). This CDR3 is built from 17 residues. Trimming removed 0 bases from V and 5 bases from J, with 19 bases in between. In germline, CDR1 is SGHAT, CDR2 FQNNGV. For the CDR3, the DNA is TGTGCCAGCAGCTTAGATGTGGAGGGAAGGGGTCAGGAGACCCAGTACTTC. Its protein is CASSLDVEGRGQETQYF.

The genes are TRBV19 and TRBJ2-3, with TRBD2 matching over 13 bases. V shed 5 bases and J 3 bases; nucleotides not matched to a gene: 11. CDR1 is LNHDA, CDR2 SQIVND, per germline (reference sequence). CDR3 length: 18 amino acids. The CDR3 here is CASSPYGTSGVGTDTQYF. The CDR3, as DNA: TGTGCCAGTAGTCCGTACGGGACTAGCGGGGTTGGTACAGATACGCAGTATTTT.

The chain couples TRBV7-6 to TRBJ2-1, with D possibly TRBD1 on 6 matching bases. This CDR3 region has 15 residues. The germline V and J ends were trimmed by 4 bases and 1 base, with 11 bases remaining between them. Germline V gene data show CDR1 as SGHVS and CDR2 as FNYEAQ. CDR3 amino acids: CASSSGTKSYNEQFF. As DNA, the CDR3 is TGTGCCAGCAGCTCCGGGACAAAGTCCTACAATGAGCAGTTCTTC.

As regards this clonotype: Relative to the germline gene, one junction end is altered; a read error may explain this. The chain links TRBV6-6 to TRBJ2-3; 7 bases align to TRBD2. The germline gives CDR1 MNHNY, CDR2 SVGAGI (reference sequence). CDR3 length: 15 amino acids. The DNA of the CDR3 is TGTCCCAGCAGTCCCCAGGGACTACGGACAGATACGCAGTATTTT. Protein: CPSSPQGLRTDTQYF.

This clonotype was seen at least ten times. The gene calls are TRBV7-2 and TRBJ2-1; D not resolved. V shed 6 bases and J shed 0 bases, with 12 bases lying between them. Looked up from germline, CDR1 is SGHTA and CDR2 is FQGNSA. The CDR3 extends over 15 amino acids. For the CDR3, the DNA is TGTGCCAGCAGTCGGGTGGGTAGCTCCTACAATGAGCAGTTCTTC. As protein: CASSRVGSSYNEQFF.

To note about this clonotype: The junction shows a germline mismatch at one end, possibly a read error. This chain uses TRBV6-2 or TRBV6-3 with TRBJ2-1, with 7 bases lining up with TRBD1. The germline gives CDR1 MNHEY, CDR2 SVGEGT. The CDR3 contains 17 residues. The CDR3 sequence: CVSSYARGQGISDKQFF. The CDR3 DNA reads TGTGTCAGCAGTTACGCGAGGGGGCAGGGTATCTCGGACAAGCAGTTCTTC.

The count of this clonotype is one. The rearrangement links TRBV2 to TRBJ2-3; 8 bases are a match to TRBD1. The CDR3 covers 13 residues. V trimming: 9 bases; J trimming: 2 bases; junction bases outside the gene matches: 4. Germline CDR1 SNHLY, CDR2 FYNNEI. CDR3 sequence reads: CARTGDNTDTQYF. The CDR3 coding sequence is TGTGCCAGGACAGGGGACAACACAGATACGCAGTATTTT. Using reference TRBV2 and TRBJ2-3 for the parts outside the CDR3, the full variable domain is EPEVTQTPSHQVTQMGQEVILRCVPISNHLYFYWYRQILGQKVEFLVSFYNNEISEKSEIFDDQFSVERPDGSNFTLKIRSTKLEDSAMYFCARTGDNTDTQYFGPGTRLTVL.

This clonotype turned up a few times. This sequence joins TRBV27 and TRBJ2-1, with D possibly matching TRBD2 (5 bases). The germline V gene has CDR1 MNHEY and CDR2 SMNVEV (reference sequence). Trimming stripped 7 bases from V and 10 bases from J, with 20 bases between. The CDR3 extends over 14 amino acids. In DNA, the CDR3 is TGTGCCAGCACCGAGGGAATTGAGGGTCGGGAGCAGTTCTTC. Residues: CASTEGIEGREQFF.

The CDR3 DNA is TGTGCCAGCAGTGAGGCGCGGGGACCCGGGGAGCTGTTTTTT. Amino acid sequence: CASSEARGPGELFF. The chain combines TRBV6-1 with TRBJ2-2; D is possibly TRBD2 (6 bases). Germline lookup yields CDR1 MNHNS and CDR2 SASEGT. The CDR3 extends over 14 amino acids. With 3 bases removed from V and 6 bases from J, the gap between germline ends came to 11 bases.

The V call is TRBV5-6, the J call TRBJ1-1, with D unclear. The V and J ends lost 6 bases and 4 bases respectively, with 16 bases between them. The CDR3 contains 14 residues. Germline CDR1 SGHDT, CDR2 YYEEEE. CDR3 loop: CASTATYVSTEAFF. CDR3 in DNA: TGTGCCAGCACCGCGACGTATGTCAGCACTGAAGCTTTCTTT.

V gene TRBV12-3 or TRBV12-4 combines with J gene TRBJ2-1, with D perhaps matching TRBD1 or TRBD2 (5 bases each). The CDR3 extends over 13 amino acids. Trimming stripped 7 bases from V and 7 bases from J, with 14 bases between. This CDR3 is CASTSRGPNEQFF. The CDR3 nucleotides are TGTGCCAGCACCAGCCGGGGACCTAATGAGCAGTTCTTC.

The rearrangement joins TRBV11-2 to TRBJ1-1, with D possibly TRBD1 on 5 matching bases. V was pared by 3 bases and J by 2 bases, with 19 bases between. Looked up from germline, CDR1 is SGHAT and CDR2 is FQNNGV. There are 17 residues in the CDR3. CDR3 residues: CASSFAGGLRANTEAFF. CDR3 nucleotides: TGTGCCAGCAGCTTCGCGGGGGGGTTGAGAGCCAACACTGAAGCTTTCTTT.

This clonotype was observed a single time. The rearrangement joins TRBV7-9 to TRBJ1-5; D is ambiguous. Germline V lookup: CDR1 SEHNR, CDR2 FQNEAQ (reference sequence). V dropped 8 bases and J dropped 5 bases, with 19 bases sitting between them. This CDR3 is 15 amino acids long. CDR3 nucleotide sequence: TGTGCCAGCGCCAGAGGCGGAGCGGGAGATCAGCCCCAGCATTTT. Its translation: CASARGGAGDQPQHF.

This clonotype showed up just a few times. The DNA of the CDR3 is TGCAGTGCTAGAGATCCAGGGGGCGCGGGTGAAAAACTGTTTTTT. It is translated as CSARDPGGAGEKLFF. This chain joins TRBV20-1 and TRBJ1-4; TRBD1 aligns across 8 bases. With V trimmed by 0 bases and J by 7 bases, 7 bases remained unmatched. The CDR3 covers 15 residues. The germline V gene has CDR1 DFQATT and CDR2 SNEGSKA (reference sequence).

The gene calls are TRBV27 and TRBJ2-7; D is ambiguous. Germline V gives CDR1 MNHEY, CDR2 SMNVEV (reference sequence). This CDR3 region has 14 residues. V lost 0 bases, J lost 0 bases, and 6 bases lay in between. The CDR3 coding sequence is TGTGCCAGCAGTTTATCCATCCGCTCCTACGAGCAGTACGTC. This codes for CASSLSIRSYEQYV.

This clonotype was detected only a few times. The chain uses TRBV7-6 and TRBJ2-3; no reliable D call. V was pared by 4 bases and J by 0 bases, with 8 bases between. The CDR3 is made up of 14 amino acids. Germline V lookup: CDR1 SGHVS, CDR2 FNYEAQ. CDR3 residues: CASSSIGSTDTQYF. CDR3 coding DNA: TGTGCCAGCAGCTCTATCGGGAGCACAGATACGCAGTATTTT. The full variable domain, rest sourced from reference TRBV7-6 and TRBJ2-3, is GAGVSQSPRYKVTKRGQDVALRCDPISGHVSLYWYRQALGQGPEFLTYFNYEAQQDKSGLPNDRFSAERPEGSISTLTIQRTEQRDSAMYRCASSSIGSTDTQYFGPGTRLTVL.

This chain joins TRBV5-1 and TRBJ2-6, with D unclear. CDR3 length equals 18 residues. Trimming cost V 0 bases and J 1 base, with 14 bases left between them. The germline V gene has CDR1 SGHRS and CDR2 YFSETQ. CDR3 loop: CASSLELRPSSGANVLTF. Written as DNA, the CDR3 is TGCGCCAGCAGCTTGGAGTTACGCCCCTCTTCTGGGGCCAACGTCCTGACTTTC.

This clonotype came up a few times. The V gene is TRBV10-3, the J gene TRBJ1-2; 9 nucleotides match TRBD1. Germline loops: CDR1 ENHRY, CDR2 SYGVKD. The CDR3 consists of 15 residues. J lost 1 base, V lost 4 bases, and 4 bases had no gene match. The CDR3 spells CAISGPGQGNYGYTF. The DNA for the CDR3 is TGTGCCATCAGTGGGCCGGGACAGGGTAACTATGGCTACACCTTC.

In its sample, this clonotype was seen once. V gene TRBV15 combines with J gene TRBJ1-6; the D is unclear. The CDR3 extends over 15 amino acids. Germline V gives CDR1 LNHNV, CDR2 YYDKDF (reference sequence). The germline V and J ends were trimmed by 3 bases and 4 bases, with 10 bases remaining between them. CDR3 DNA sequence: TGTGCCACCAGCAGCAGTACCGTGTATAATTCACCCCTCCACTTT. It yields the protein CATSSSTVYNSPLHF.